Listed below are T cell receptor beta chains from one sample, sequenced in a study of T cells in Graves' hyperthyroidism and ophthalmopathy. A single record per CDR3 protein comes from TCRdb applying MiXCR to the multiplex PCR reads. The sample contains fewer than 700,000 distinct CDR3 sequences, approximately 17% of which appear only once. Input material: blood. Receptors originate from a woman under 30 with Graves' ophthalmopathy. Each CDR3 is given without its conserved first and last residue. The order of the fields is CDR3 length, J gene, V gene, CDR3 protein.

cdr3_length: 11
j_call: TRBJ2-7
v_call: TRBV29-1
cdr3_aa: SAPGPGEGEQY

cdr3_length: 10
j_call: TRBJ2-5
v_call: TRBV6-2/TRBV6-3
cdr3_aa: ASGYSWETQY

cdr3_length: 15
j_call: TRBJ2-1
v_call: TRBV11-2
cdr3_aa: ASSLGGGGGPYNEQF

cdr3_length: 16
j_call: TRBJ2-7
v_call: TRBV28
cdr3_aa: ASSPIGPSTKSSYEQY

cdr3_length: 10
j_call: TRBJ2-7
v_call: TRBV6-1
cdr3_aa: ASSEEWYEQY

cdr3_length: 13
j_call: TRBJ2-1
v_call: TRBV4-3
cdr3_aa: ASSMGLELYNEQF

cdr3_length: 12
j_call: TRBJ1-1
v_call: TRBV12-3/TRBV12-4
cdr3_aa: ASSLIRGHTEAF

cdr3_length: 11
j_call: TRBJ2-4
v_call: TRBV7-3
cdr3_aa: ASSTTGGNIQY

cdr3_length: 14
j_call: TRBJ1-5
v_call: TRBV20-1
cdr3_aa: SALPGQPYSNQPQH

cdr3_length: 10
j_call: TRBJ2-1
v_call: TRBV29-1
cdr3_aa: SVEIRVSEQF

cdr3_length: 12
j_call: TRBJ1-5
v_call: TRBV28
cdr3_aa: ASSRQGAGQPQH

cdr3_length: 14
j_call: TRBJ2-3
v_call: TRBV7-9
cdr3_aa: ASRPILSGVTDTQY

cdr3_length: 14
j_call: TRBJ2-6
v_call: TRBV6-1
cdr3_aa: ASSFGGRSGANVLT

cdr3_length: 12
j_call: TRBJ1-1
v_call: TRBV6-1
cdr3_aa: ASSEGPQAIVAF

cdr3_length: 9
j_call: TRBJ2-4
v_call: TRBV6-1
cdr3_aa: ATTKGASWY

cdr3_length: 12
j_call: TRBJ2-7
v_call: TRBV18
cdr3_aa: ASSPGLRTDEQY

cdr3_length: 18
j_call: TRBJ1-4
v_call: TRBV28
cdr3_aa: ASRYTPPLLMGRTNEKLF

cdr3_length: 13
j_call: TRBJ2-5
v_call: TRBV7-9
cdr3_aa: ASSAPVPPEETQY

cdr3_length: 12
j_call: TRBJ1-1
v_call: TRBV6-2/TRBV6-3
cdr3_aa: ASSYSRGDTEAF

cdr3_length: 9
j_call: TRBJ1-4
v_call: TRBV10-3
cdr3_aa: AISENEKLF

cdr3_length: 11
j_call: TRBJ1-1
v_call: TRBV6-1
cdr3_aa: ASSPGQYTEAF

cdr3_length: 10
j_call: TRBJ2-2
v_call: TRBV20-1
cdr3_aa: SAIGAGWELF

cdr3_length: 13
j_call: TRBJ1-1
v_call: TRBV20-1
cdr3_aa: SAREWAGVGAQAF

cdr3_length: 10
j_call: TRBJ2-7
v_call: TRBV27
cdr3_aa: ASSFLGGEQY

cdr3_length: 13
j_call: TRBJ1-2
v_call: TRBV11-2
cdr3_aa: ASSSGQGTDYGYT

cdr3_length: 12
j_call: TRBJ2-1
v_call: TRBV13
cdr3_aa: ASSHSESYNEQF

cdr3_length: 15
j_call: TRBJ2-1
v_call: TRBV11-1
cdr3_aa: ASSHPRSGSNYNEQF

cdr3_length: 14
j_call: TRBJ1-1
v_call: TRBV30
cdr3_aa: AWSVTPRRDNTGAF

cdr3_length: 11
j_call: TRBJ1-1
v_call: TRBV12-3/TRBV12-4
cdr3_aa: ASSLSRRPEAF

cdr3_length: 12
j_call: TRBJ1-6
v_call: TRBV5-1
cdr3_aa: ASSLGQLNSPLH

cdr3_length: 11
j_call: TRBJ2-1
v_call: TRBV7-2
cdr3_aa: ASSLDLVLEQF

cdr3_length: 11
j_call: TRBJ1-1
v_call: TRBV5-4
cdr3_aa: ASSSIGNTEAF

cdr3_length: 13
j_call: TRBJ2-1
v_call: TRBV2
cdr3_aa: ASSWTSGGADEQF

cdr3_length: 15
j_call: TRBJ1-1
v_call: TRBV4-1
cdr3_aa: ASSSDGTGYMNTEAF

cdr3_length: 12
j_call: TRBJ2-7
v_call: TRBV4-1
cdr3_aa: ASRSGTGGNEQY

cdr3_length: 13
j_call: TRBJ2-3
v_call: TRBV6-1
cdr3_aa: ASRNSGGATDTQY

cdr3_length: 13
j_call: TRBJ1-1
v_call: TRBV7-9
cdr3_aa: ASSLVDRGRIEAF

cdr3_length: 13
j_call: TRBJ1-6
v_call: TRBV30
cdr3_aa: AWSPRQGANSPLH

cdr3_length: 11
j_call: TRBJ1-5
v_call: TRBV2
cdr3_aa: ASRAGGNQPQH

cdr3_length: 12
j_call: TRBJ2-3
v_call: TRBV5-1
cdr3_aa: ASSSRTVTDTQY

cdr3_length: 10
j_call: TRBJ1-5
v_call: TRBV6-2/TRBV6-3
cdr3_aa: ASSYRDQPQH

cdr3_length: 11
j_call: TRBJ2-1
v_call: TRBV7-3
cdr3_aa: ASSLTQMNEQF

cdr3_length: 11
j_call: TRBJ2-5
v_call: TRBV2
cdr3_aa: ASTRQGVETQY

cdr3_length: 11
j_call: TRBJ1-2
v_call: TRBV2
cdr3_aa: ASVVGTGDGYT

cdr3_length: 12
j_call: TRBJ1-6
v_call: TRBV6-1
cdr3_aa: ASSLSDYNSPLH